This is a list of T cell receptor beta chains from one sample in a study of blood T cell repertoires in COVID-19. Some clones are missing from TCRdb's copy, which holds only in-frame ones; the method was immunoSEQ multiplex PCR. This repertoire shows roughly 150,000 clones, about 89% found once; its top ten account for approximately 6.1%. Material: peripheral blood. The receptors come from a man aged 80 or over with acute or convalescent COVID-19. Each CDR3 is given with its conserved first and last residue. D genes are given only for firm matches. Expanded clones are given a class, and other clones once, few, many or no size at all.

d_gene | j_gene | abundance | v_gene | CDR3nt | CDR3aa
- | TRBJ1-5 | - | TRBV6-5 | TGTGCCAGCACCCTAGAAGTTGCCGTTCAGCCCCAGCATTTT | CASTLEVAVQPQHF
- | TRBJ2-5 | - | TRBV6-6 | TGTGCCAGCAGTCGAGCCGGGACTCGAGGGGAGACCCAGTACTTC | CASSRAGTRGETQYF
TRBD1 | TRBJ1-1 | once | TRBV9 | TGTGCCAGCAGCCTCCTGACAGGGCGTACTGAAGCTTTCTTT | CASSLLTGRTEAFF
TRBD1 | TRBJ1-2 | - | TRBV7-2 | TGTGCCAGCAGCTTAGAGACAGGGCAAGGCTACACCTTC | CASSLETGQGYTF
TRBD2 | TRBJ2-3 | once | TRBV10-1 | TGCGCCAGCAGTGGACTAGCGGGATCTCCCAATACGCAGTATTTT | CASSGLAGSPNTQYF
TRBD1 | TRBJ2-6 | - | TRBV2 | TGTGCCAGCAGTTCAGGGGGTGGATCTGGGGCCAACGTCCTGACTTTC | CASSSGGGSGANVLTF
TRBD2 | TRBJ2-7 | - | TRBV14 | TGTGCCAGCAGCCCTGGACTAGCGCGATCCTACGAGCAGTACTTC | CASSPGLARSYEQYF
- | TRBJ2-2 | - | TRBV2 | TGTGCCAGCAGCCCACAGGTCACCGGGGAGCTGTTTTTT | CASSPQVTGELFF
- | TRBJ2-7 | - | TRBV7-2 | TGTGCCAGCAGCTTAGTTGTGGGCGGGTACGAGCAGTACTTC | CASSLVVGGYEQYF
- | TRBJ2-1 | - | TRBV5-4 | TGTGCCGGAACTGGACAGACCACCTACAATGAGCAGTTCTTC | CAGTGQTTYNEQFF
- | TRBJ2-3 | - | TRBV5-5 | TGTGCCAGCAGCTCCTTAGACAGCCCGAGTACAGATACGCAGTATTTT | CASSSLDSPSTDTQYF
- | TRBJ2-2 | - | TRBV5-4 | TGTGCCAGCAGTCCAGGGTCCACCGGGGAGCTGTTTTTT | CASSPGSTGELFF
TRBD1 | TRBJ2-5 | - | TRBV5-1 | TGCGCCAGCAGCACCCAGGGGGCGCTGGGGGAGACCCAGTACTTC | CASSTQGALGETQYF
- | TRBJ1-1 | - | TRBV7-9 | TGTGCCAGCAGCTTTCCACAGAGTGAAGCTTTCTTT | CASSFPQSEAFF
- | TRBJ2-2 | - | TRBV24-1 | TGTGCCACCAGCCCCTGGCAGGGCACCGGGGAGCTGTTTTTT | CATSPWQGTGELFF
TRBD1 | TRBJ1-2 | once | TRBV5-4 | TGTGCCAGCAGCTCGGATAGACAGGGCTGGGGATATGGCTACACCTTC | CASSSDRQGWGYGYTF
- | TRBJ2-2 | - | TRBV28 | TGTGCCAGCAGCTCCCCCGGCAGGGCGGTCACCGGGGAGCTGTTTTTT | CASSSPGRAVTGELFF